This TCR beta chain is from a study of PD-1 blockade in classical Hodgkin lymphoma. Germline lookup yields CDR1 LNHDA and CDR2 SQIVND (reference sequence). V was cut by 5 bases and J by 8 bases, with 16 bases left in between. The CDR3 is 14 residues long. The method was immunoSEQ multiplex PCR; TCRdb's version includes in-frame clones alone and lacks a portion of them. Of roughly 64,000 clones in the sample, around 90% were seen once. Study results and limitations: Possibly reflecting disease activity or prior therapy, repertoire differences have causes that remain undefined. Nivolumab initiated under 1 year post-ASCT led to patient exclusion. Newly diagnosed patients and complete responders had comparable diversity at baseline.

Time point defined: cycle 4 day 1 (C4D1), after 6 weeks of nivolumab. Every patient had relapsed following autologous stem cell transplantation, and cohorts differed in brentuximab vedotin exposure. In regard to this clone: Its matching antigen is unknown.

The receptor comes from a human donor with classical Hodgkin lymphoma. V is TRBV19 and J is TRBJ2-1, with a possible D match to TRBD2 (5 bases). Sequenced here: peripheral blood mononuclear cells (PBMCs), sampled before the fourth cycle of nivolumab. CDR3 bases: TGTGCCAGTAGTTCGTGGGAGCTAAGTGATGAGCAGTTCTTC. It encodes CASSSWELSDEQFF.